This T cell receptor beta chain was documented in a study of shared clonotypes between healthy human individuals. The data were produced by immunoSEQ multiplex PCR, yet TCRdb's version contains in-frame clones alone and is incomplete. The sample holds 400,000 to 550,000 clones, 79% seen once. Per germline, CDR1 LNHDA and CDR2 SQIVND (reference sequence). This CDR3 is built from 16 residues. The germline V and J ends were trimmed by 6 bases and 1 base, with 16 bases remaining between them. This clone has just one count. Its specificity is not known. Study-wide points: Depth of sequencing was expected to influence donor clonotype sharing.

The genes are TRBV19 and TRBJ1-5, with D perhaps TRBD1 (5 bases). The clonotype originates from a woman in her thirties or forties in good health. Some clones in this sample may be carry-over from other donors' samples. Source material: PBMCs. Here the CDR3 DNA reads TGTGCCAGTAGGTCGACAGACAGAATAAGCAATCAGCCCCAGCATTTT. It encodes CASRSTDRISNQPQHF.